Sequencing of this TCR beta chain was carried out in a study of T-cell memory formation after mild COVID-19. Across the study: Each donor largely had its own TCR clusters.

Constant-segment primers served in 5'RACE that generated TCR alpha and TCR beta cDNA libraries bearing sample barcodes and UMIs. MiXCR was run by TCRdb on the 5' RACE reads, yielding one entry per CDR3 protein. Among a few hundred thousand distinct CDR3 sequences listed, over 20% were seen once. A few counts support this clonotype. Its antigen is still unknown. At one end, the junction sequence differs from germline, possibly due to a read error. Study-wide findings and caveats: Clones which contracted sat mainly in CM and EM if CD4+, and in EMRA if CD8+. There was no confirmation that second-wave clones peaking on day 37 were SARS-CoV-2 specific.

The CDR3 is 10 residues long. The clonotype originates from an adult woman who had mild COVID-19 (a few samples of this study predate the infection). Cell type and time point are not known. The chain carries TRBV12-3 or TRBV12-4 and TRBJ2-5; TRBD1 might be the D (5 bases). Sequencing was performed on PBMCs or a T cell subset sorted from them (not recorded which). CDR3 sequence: CASSLAGQVF. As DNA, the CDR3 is TGTGCCAGCAGTTTAGCGGGGCAGGTCTTC.